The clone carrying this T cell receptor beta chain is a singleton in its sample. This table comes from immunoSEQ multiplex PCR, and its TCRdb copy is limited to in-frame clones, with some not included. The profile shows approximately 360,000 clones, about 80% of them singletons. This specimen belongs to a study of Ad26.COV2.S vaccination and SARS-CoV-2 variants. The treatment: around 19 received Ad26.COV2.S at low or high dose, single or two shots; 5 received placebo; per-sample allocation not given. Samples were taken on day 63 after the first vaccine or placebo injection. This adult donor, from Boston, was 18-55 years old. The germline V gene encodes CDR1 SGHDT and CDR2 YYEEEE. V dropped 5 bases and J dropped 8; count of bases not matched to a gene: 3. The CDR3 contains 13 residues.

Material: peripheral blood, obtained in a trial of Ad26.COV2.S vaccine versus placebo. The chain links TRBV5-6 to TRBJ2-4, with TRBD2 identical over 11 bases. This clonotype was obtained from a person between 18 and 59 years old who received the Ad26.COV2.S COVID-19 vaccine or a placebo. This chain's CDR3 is CASRSGLADIQYF. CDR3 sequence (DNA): TGTGCCAGCAGATCGGGACTAGCGGACATTCAGTACTTC.